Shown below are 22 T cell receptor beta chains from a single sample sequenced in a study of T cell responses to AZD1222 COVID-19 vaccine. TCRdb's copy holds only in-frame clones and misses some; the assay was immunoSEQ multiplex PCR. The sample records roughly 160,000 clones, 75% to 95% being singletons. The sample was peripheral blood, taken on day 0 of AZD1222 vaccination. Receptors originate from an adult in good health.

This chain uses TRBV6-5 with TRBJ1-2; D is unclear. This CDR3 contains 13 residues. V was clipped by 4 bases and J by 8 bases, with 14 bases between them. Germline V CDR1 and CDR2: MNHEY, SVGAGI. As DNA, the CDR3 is TGTGCCAGCAGTTCCACCGTCCAGTGGGGCTACACCTTC. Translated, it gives CASSSTVQWGYTF.

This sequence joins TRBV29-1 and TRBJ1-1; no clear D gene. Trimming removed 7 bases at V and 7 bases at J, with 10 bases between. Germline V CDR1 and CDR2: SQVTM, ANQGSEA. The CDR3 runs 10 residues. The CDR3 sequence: CSAGEVEAFF. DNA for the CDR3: TGCAGCGCCGGGGAGGTTGAAGCTTTCTTT. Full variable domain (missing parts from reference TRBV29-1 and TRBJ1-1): SAVISQKPSRDICQRGTSLTIQCQVDSQVTMMFWYRQQPGQSLTLIATANQGSEATYESGFVIDKFPISRPNLTFSTLTVSNMSPEDSSIYLCSAGEVEAFFGQGTRLTVV.

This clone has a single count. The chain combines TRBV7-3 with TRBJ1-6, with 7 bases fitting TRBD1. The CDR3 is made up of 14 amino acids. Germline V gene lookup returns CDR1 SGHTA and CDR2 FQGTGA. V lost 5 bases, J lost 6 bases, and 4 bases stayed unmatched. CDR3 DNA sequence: TGTGCCAGCAGCACGGGACAGCCTAATTCACCCCTCCACTTT. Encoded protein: CASSTGQPNSPLHF.

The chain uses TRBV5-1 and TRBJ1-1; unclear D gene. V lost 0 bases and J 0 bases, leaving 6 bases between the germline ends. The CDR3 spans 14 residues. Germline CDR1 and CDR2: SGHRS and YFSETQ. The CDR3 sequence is CASSLGQVNTEAFF. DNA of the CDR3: TGCGCCAGCAGCTTGGGCCAGGTGAACACTGAAGCTTTCTTT.

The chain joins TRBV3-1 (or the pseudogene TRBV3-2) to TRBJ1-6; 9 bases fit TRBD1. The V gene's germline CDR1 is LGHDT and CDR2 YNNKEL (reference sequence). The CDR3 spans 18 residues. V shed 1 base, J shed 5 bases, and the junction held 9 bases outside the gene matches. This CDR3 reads CASSQGATGGGNNSPLHF. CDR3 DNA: TGTGCCAGCAGCCAAGGAGCTACAGGGGGCGGTAATAATTCACCCCTCCACTTT.

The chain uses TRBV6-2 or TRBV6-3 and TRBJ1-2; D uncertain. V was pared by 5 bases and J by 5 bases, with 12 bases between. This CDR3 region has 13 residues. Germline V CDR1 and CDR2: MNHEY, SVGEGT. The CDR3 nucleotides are TGTGCCAGCAGTCACCGGGCCCAGTATGGCTACACCTTC. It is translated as CASSHRAQYGYTF.

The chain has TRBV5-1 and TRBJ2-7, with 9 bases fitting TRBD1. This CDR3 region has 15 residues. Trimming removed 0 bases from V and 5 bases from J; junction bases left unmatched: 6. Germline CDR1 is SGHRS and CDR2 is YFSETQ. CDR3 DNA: TGCGCCAGCAGCTTGGGTGGGACAGGGCTCCACGAGCAGTACTTC. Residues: CASSLGGTGLHEQYF.

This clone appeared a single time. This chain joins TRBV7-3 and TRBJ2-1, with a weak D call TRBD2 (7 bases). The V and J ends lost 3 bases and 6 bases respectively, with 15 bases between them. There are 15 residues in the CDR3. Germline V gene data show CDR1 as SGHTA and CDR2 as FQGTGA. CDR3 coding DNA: TGTGCCAGCAGCTTGTCGGGGGGCGTAGGCAATGAGCAGTTCTTC. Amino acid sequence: CASSLSGGVGNEQFF. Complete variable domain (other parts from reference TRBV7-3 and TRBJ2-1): GAGVSQTPSNKVTEKGKYVELRCDPISGHTALYWYRQSLGQGPEFLIYFQGTGAADDSGLPNDRFFAVRPEGSVSTLKIQRTERGDSAVYLCASSLSGGVGNEQFFGPGTRLTVL.

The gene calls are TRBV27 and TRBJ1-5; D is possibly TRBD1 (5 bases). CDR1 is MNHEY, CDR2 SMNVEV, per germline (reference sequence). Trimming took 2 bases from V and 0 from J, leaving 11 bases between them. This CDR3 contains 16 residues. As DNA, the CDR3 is TGTGCCAGCAGTTTAATGGGGGGAGGTAGCAATCAGCCCCAGCATTTT. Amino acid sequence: CASSLMGGGSNQPQHF.

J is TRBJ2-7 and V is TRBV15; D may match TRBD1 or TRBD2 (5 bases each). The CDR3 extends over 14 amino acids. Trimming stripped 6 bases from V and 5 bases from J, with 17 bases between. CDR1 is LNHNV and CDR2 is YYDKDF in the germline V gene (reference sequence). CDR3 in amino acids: CATRSGGLGDEQYF. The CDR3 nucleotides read TGTGCCACCAGAAGCGGAGGTCTAGGGGACGAGCAGTACTTC.

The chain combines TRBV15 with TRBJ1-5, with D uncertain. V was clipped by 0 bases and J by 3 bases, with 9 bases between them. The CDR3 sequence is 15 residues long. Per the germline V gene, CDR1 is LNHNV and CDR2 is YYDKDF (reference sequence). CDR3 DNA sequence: TGTGCCACCAGCAGAGACAACAGCCCCAATCAGCCCCAGCATTTT. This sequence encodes CATSRDNSPNQPQHF.

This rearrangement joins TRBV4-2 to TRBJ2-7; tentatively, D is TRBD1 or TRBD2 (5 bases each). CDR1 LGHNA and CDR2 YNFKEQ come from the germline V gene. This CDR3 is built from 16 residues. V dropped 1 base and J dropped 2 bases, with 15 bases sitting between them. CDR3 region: CASSQVRDLNAYEQYF. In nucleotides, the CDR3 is TGTGCCAGCAGCCAAGTTAGGGACCTAAACGCCTACGAGCAGTACTTC.

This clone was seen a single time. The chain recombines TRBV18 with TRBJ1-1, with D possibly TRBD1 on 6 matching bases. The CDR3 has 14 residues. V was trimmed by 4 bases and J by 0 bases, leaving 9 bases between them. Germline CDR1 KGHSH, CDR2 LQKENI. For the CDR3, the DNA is TGTGCCAGCTCACTCACAGGGTTGAACACTGAAGCTTTCTTT. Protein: CASSLTGLNTEAFF. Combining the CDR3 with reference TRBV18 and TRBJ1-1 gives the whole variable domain NAGVMQNPRHLVRRRGQEARLRCSPMKGHSHVYWYRQLPEEGLKFMVYLQKENIIDESGMPKERFSAEFPKEGPSILRIQQVVRGDSAAYFCASSLTGLNTEAFFGQGTRLTVV.

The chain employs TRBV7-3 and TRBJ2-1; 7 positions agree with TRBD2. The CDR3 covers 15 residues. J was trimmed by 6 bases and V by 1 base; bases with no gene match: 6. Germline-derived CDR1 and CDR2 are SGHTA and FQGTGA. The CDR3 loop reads CASSLIAGEGNEQFF. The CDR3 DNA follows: TGTGCCAGCAGCTTAATTGCGGGGGAGGGCAATGAGCAGTTCTTC.

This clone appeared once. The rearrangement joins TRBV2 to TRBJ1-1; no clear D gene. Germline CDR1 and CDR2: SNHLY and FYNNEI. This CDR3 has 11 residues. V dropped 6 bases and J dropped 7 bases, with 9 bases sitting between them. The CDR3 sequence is CASSVRGEAFF. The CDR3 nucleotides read TGTGCCAGCAGCGTACGGGGTGAAGCTTTCTTT.

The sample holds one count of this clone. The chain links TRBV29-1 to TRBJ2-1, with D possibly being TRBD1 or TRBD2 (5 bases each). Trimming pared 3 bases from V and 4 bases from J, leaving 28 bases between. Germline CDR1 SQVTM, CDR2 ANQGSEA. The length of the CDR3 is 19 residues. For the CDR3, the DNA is TGCAGCGTTGAGGGCTCCCGCGGCCCTCAGGGAGTCTCTTACAATGAGCAGTTCTTC. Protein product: CSVEGSRGPQGVSYNEQFF.

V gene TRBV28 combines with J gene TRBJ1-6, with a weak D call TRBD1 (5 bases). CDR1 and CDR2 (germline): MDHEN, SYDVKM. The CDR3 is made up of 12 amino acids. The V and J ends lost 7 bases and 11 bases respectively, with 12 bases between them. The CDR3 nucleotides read TGTGCCAGCACGACAGCCGAACCACCCCTCCACTTT. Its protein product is CASTTAEPPLHF.

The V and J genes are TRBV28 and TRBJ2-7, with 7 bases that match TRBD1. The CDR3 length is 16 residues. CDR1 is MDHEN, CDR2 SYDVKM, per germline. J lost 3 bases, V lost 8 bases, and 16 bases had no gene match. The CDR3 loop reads CASGPGGMGSHYEQYF. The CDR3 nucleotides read TGTGCCAGCGGACCAGGGGGTATGGGTTCCCACTACGAGCAGTACTTC.

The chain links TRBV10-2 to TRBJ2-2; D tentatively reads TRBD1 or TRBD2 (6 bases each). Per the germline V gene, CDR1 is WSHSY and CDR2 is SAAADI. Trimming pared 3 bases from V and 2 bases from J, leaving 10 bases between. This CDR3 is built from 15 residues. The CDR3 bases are TGCGCCAGCAGTGAACCGGGGGCAAACACCGGGGAGCTGTTTTTT. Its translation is CASSEPGANTGELFF.

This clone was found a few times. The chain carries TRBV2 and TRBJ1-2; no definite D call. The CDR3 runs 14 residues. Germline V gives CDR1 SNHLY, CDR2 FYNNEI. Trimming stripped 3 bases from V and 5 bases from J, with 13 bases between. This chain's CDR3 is CASSDQQLGYGYTF. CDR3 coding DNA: TGTGCCAGCAGTGATCAGCAGCTGGGGTATGGCTACACCTTC.

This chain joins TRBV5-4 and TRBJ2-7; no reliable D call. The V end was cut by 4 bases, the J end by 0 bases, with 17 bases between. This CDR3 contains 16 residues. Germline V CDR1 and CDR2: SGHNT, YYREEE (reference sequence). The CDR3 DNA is TGTGCCAGCAGCCCCTTGGGCGGCGTGAGCTCCTACGAGCAGTACTTC. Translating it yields CASSPLGGVSSYEQYF.

Here the CDR3 reads CASSPLGSNQPQHF. CDR3 sequence (DNA): TGTGCCAGCAGCCCTCTGGGTAGCAATCAGCCCCAGCATTTT. The rearrangement joins TRBV14 to TRBJ1-5; D call uncertain. CDR1 and CDR2 (germline): SGHDN, FVKESK. Trimming removed 4 bases from V and 0 bases from J, with 7 bases in between. This CDR3 spans 14 amino acids.